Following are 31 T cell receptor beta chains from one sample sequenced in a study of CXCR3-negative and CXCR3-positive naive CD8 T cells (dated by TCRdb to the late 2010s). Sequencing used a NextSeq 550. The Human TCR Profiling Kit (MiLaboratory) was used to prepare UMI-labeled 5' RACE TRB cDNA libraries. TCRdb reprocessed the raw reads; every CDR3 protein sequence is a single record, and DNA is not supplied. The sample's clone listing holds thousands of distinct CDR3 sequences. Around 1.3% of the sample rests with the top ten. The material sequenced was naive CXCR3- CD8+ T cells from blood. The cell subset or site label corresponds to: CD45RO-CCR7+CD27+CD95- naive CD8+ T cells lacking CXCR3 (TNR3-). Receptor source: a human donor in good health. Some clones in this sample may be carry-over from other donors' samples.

CDR3 protein: CASSLDGDGELFF. This chain joins TRBV7-6 and TRBJ2-2. CDR1 and CDR2 from the germline V gene are SGHVS and FNYEAQ. The CDR3 totals 13 residues.

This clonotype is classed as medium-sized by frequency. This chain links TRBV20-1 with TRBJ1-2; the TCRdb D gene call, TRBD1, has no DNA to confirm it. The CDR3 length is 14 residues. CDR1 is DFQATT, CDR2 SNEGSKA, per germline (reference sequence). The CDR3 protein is CSALDRDGGSGYTF.

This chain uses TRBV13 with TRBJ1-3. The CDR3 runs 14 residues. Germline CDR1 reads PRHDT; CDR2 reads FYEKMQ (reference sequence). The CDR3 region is CASLGLGSGNTIYF.

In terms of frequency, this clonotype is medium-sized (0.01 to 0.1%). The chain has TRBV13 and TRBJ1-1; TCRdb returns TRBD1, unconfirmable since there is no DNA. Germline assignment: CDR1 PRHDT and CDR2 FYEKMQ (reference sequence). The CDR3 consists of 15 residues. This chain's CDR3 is CASSRGALMNTEAFF.

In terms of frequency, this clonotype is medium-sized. The CDR3 spells CASSRGTAGNTIYF. The chain employs TRBV13 and TRBJ1-3. CDR3 size: 14 residues. CDR1 PRHDT and CDR2 FYEKMQ come from the germline V gene (reference sequence). Full variable domain (missing parts from reference TRBV13 and TRBJ1-3): AAGVIQSPRHLIKEKRETATLKCYPIPRHDTVYWYQQGPGQDPQFLISFYEKMQSDKGSIPDRFSAQQFSDYHSELNMSSLELGDSALYFCASSRGTAGNTIYFGEGSWLTVV.

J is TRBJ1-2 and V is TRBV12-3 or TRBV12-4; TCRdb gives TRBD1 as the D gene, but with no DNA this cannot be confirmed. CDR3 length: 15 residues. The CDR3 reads CASIPTGQMNYGYTF.

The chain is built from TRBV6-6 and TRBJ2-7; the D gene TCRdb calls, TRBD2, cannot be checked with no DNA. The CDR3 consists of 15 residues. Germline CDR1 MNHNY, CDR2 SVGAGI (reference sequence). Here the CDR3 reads CASSYEVAGAYEQYF.

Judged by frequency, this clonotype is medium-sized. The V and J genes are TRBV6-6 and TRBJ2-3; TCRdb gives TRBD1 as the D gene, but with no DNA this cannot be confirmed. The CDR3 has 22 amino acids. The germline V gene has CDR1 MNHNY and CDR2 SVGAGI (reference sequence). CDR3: CASSYSLVRGHLQGISTDTQYF.

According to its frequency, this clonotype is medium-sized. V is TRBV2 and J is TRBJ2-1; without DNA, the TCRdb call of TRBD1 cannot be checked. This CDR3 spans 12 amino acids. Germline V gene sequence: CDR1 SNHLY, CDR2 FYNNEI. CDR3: CASSDTWSPQFF.

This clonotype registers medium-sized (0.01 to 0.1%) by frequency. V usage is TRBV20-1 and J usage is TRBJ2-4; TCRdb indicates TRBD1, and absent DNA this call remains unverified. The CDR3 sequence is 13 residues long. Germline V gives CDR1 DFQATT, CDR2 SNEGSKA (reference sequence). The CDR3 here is CSARRTDSNIQYF.

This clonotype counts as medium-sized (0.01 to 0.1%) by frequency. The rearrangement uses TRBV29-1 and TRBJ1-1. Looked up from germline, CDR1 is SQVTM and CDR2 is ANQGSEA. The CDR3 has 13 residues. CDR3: CSVEDGVGTEAFF.

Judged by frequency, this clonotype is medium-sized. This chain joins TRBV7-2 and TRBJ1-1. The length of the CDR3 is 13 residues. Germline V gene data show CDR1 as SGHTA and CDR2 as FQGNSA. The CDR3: CASSLLSASEAFF.

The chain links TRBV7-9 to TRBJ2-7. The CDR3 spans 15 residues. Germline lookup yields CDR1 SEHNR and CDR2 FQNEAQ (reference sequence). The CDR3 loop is CASSRNGSNFYEQYF.

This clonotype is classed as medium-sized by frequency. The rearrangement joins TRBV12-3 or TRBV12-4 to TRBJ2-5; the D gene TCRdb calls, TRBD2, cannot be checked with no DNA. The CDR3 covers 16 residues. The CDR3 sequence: CASSLFRREKGETQYF.

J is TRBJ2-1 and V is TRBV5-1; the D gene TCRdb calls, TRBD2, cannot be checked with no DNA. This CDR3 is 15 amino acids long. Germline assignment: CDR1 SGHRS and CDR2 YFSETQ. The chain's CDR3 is CASSLGLAGVDEQFF.

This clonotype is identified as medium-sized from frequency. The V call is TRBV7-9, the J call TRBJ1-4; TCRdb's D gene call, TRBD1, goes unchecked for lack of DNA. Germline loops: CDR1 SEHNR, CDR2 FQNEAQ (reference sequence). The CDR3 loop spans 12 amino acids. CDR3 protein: CASSYPGEKLFF. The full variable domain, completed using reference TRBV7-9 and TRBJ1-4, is DTGVSQNPRHKITKRGQNVTFRCDPISEHNRLYWYRQTLGQGPEFLTYFQNEAQLEKSRLLSDRFSAERPKGSFSTLEIQRTEQGDSAMYLCASSYPGEKLFFGSGTQLSVL.

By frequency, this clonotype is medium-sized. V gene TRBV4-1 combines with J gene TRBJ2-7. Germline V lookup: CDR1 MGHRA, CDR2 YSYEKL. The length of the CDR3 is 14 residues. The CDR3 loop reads CASSPDRFSYEQYF.

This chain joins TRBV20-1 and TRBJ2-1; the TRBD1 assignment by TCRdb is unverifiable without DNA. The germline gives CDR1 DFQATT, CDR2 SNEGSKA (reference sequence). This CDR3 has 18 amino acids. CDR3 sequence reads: CSASRTAGSPKSYNEQFF.

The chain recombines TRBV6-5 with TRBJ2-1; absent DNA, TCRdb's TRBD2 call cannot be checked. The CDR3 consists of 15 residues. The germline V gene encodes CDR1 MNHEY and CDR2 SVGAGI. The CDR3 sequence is CASSNTSGGYNEQFF.

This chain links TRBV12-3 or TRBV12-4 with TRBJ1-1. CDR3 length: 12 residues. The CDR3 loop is CASSSHGPEAFF.

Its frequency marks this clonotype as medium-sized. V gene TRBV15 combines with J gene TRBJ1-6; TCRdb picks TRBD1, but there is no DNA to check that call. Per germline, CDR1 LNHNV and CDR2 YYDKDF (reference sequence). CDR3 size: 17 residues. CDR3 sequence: CATSTRTGQGGHSPLHF.

The CDR3: CASSPGGGAYNEQFF. The J gene is TRBJ2-1, the V gene TRBV12-3 or TRBV12-4; with no DNA, the TCRdb D assignment of TRBD1 cannot be verified. The CDR3 loop spans 15 amino acids.

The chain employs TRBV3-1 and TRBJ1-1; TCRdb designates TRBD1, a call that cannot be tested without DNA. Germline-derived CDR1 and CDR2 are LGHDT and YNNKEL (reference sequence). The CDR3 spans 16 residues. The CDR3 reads CASSQEPGSQNTEAFF.

CDR3 loop: CASSLVGPGELFF. V gene TRBV7-3 combines with J gene TRBJ2-2. The germline V gene encodes CDR1 SGHTA and CDR2 FQGTGA. The CDR3 is 13 residues long.

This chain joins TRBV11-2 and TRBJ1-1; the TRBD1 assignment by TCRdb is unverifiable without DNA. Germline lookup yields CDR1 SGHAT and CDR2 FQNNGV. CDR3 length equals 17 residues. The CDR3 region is CASILGTDRQPNTEAFF.

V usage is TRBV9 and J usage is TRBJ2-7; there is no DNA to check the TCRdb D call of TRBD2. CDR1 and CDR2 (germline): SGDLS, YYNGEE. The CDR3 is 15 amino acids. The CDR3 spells CASSAGSGSSYEQYF.

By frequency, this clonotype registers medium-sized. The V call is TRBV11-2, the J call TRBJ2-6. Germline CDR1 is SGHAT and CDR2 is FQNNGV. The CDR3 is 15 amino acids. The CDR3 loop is CASSPGRSGANVLTF.

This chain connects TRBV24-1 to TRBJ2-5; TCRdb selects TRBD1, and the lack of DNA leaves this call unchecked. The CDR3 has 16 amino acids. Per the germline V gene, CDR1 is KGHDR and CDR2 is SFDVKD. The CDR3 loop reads CATSDSTGAIQETQYF.

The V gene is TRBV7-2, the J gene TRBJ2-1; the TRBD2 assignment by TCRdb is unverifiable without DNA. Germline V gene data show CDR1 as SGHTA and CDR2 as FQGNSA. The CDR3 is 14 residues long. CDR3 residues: CASSAGLAANEQFF.

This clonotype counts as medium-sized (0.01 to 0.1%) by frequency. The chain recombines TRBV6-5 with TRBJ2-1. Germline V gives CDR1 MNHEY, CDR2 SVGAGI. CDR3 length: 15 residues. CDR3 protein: CASSYSTAAYNEQFF.

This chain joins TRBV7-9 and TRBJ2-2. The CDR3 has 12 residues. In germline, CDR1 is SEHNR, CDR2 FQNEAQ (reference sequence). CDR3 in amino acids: CASRLSGGELFF.